The 24 T cell receptor beta chains presented below share a single source sample, sequenced in a study of T cell changes during pregnancy in multiple sclerosis. Sequencing was performed with immunoSEQ multiplex PCR; in TCRdb, only in-frame clones are kept and a portion is missing. This sample has about 71,000 clones, with 85% to 95% found just once. The sequencing used peripheral blood, collected in the third trimester of pregnancy. Every receptor here comes from a female donor with multiple sclerosis, enrolled in a pregnancy study.

The J gene is TRBJ2-7, the V gene TRBV6-1, with 9 bases matching TRBD1. Germline V gives CDR1 MNHNS, CDR2 SASEGT. The CDR3 extends over 15 amino acids. V gave up 6 bases and J gave up 0 bases; unmatched junction bases: 6. In DNA form, the CDR3 reads TGTGCCAGCAGGGTGACAGGGGGGAGCTCCTACGAGCAGTACTTC. Encoded protein: CASRVTGGSSYEQYF.

V and J are TRBV30 and TRBJ1-1, with D tentatively TRBD1 (6 bases). CDR1 is GTSNPN, CDR2 SVGIG, per germline (reference sequence). The CDR3 has 13 residues. Between the trimmed V and J ends, which lost 0 bases and 5 bases, there was a span of 10 bases. The CDR3 spells CAWSVRGSTEAFF. The CDR3, as DNA: TGTGCCTGGAGTGTCAGGGGCTCGACTGAAGCTTTCTTT.

The V call is TRBV27, the J call TRBJ1-5; D perhaps matches TRBD1 (5 bases). The germline gives CDR1 MNHEY, CDR2 SMNVEV (reference sequence). This CDR3 has 15 amino acids. V was cut by 6 bases and J by 7 bases, with 19 bases left in between. CDR3 residues: CASSSQGQDGQPQHF. The CDR3 nucleotides are TGTGCCAGCAGCTCCCAAGGACAAGACGGACAGCCCCAGCATTTT.

This clone was picked up one time. CDR3 amino acids: CASTETSGANTGELFF. CDR3 DNA sequence: TGTGCCAGCACCGAGACTAGCGGCGCGAACACCGGGGAGCTGTTTTTT. The chain employs TRBV12-1 and TRBJ2-2; no check of the table's D call, TRBD2, against the DNA was made. TRBV12-1 is flagged as a pseudogene. This CDR3 spans 16 amino acids.

The rearrangement links TRBV4-3 to TRBJ2-1; 8 nucleotides align to TRBD1. This CDR3 region has 16 residues. Germline V gene lookup returns CDR1 LGHNA and CDR2 YSLEER. Losses at the gene ends were 0 bases for V and 4 bases for J; bases not matched to a gene: 5. The CDR3 nucleotides are TGCGCCAGCAGCCAAGATGCAGGGGGCCCGTACAATGAGCAGTTCTTC. It is translated as CASSQDAGGPYNEQFF.

The V and J genes are TRBV6-1 and TRBJ2-7; 9 bases map to TRBD2. The CDR3 is 14 amino acids. Germline V gene sequence: CDR1 MNHNS, CDR2 SASEGT. Trimming at V came to 8 bases and at J to 3 bases, leaving 8 bases not matched to a gene. This CDR3 reads CASLAGGPLYEQYF. The CDR3 region has the DNA TGTGCCAGCTTGGCGGGAGGGCCTCTCTACGAGCAGTACTTC.

The rearrangement joins TRBV7-9 to TRBJ2-1, with 8 positions matching TRBD1. After removal of 9 bases from V and 1 base from J, the junction contained 17 bases not matched to a gene. Germline V gene lookup returns CDR1 SEHNR and CDR2 FQNEAQ (reference sequence). The length of the CDR3 is 18 residues. For the CDR3, the DNA is TGTGCCAGTACAGACAGGGGCATCGGGAAGGGGTCCTACAATGAGCAGTTCTTC. It codes for CASTDRGIGKGSYNEQFF.

V is TRBV28 and J is TRBJ2-2, with 7 bases that match TRBD2. Germline V gene sequence: CDR1 MDHEN, CDR2 SYDVKM. This CDR3 has 13 amino acids. Trimming at V came to 1 base and at J to 12 bases, leaving 5 bases not matched to a gene. CDR3 region: CASSLLREGKLFF. CDR3 DNA sequence: TGTGCCAGCAGTTTATTGAGGGAGGGGAAGCTGTTTTTT.

This clone has a handful of counts. The V and J genes are TRBV7-2 and TRBJ1-1; D not certain. Trimming took 2 bases from V and 2 from J, leaving 6 bases between them. The germline gives CDR1 SGHTA, CDR2 FQGNSA. This CDR3 spans 13 amino acids. CDR3 sequence (DNA): TGTGCCAGCAGCTTAAGCGTAAACACTGAAGCTTTCTTT. Encoded protein: CASSLSVNTEAFF.

The chain links TRBV30 to TRBJ2-7, with TRBD2 matching over 12 bases. The CDR3 has 15 amino acids. The junction had 8 bases not matched to a gene; V was cut back by 2 bases and J by 6 bases. CDR1 and CDR2 from the germline V gene are GTSNPN and SVGIG (reference sequence). The DNA of the CDR3 is TGTGCCTGGAGTATCCTAGCGGGAGGGGAAGCCGAGCAGTACTTC. Translating gives CAWSILAGGEAEQYF. The variable domain in full, completed from reference TRBV30 and TRBJ2-7, reads SQTIHQWPATLVQPVGSPLSLECTVEGTSNPNLYWYRQAAGRGLQLLFYSVGIGQISSEVPQNLSASRPQDRQFILSSKKLLLSDSGFYLCAWSILAGGEAEQYFGPGTRLTVT.

The chain combines TRBV5-1 with TRBJ1-3; tentatively, D is TRBD1 (5 bases). The germline V gene encodes CDR1 SGHRS and CDR2 YFSETQ. V was shortened by 0 bases and J by 4 bases, with 11 bases between the two germline ends. The CDR3 is made up of 15 amino acids. In DNA, the CDR3 is TGCGCCAGCAGCTTGGTTCAGGGCGGAGGAAACACCATATATTTT. Translation gives CASSLVQGGGNTIYF.

The gene calls are TRBV4-1 and TRBJ2-7; 9 nucleotides align to TRBD2. The CDR3 is 14 amino acids. Germline CDR1 MGHRA, CDR2 YSYEKL. The trim removed 5 bases at V and 3 bases at J, leaving 5 bases unmatched. The CDR3 sequence is CASSERRGGYEQYF. The CDR3 DNA is TGCGCCAGCAGCGAACGGCGGGGGGGCTACGAGCAGTACTTC.

This clone was counted a single time. J is TRBJ2-2 and V is TRBV14; possibly TRBD2 for D (6 bases). Germline CDR1 reads SGHDN; CDR2 reads FVKESK. This CDR3 region has 16 residues. Trimming left V 2 bases short and J 6 bases short, with 16 bases between. The CDR3, as DNA: TGTGCCAGCAGCCAACAGGGCGGCGGGAAGGCCGGGGAGCTGTTTTTT. Translating gives CASSQQGGGKAGELFF.

This chain joins TRBV27 and TRBJ2-7; 9 positions match TRBD1. The junction had 11 bases not matched to a gene; V was cut back by 3 bases and J by 5 bases. From germline, CDR1 is MNHEY and CDR2 SMNVEV (reference sequence). CDR3 length: 16 residues. The CDR3 sequence is CASSFNLQGAPNEQYF. The CDR3 nucleotides read TGTGCCAGCAGTTTCAACCTACAGGGGGCGCCGAACGAGCAGTACTTC.

The chain carries TRBV6-1 and TRBJ2-7; D may be TRBD2 (5 bases). The CDR3 is made up of 13 amino acids. V was shortened by 8 bases and J by 6 bases, with 17 bases between the two germline ends. In germline, CDR1 is MNHNS, CDR2 SASEGT. CDR3 coding DNA: TGTGCCAGCCTTAGGGTGAGGGCTTCCGAGCAGTACTTC. Amino acid sequence: CASLRVRASEQYF.

This rearrangement joins TRBV5-1 to TRBJ1-1, with 10 bases matching TRBD1. Trimming at V came to 4 bases and at J to 4 bases, leaving 1 base not matched to a gene. There are 13 residues in the CDR3. Per the germline V gene, CDR1 is SGHRS and CDR2 is YFSETQ. The CDR3: CASSRTGGTEAFF. In DNA, the CDR3 is TGCGCCAGCAGCCGGACAGGGGGCACTGAAGCTTTCTTT.

The chain employs TRBV7-2 and TRBJ1-4; D not certain. V shed 3 bases and J shed 5 bases, with 10 bases lying between them. This CDR3 is built from 14 residues. The V gene's germline CDR1 is SGHTA and CDR2 FQGNSA. As DNA, the CDR3 is TGTGCCAGCAGCTTTGACTCGGGAAATGAAAAACTGTTTTTT. This codes for CASSFDSGNEKLFF.

V gene TRBV5-1 combines with J gene TRBJ1-1; D might be TRBD1 (6 bases). Germline assignment: CDR1 SGHRS and CDR2 YFSETQ. The ends were cut back, 4 bases at V and 4 bases at J, with 17 bases in the middle. The CDR3 spans 15 residues. This CDR3 reads CASSLGQPSSTEAFF. CDR3 sequence (DNA): TGCGCCAGCAGCCTAGGACAGCCTAGTAGCACTGAAGCTTTCTTT.

The V and J genes are TRBV4-1 and TRBJ2-3; D not certain. Per the germline V gene, CDR1 is MGHRA and CDR2 is YSYEKL. The CDR3 extends over 13 amino acids. V lost 1 base and J 6 bases, leaving 8 bases between the germline ends. The CDR3 nucleotides read TGCGCCAGCAGCCAAGTCTACCCGGATACGCAGTATTTT. This gives the protein CASSQVYPDTQYF.

The DNA for the CDR3 is TGTGCCAGCACCAGGGGACTAGCGGGAGGAGATACGCAGTATTTT. Translated: CASTRGLAGGDTQYF. The chain is built from TRBV2 and TRBJ2-3; 15 bases map to TRBD2. V dropped 7 bases and J dropped 5; count of bases not matched to a gene: 4. CDR3 length equals 15 residues. The germline V gene has CDR1 SNHLY and CDR2 FYNNEI.

The CDR3 spells CASSFEHDSNQPQHF. The CDR3 coding sequence is TGTGCCAGCAGTTTTGAACATGATAGCAATCAGCCCCAGCATTTT. This chain uses TRBV27 with TRBJ1-5; D is ambiguous. V dropped 3 bases and J dropped 0 bases, with 9 bases sitting between them. This CDR3 region has 15 residues. Germline lookup yields CDR1 MNHEY and CDR2 SMNVEV (reference sequence).

CDR3 nucleotides: TGTGCCAGCTCACCGACAGAAGACACTGAAGCTTTCTTT. As protein: CASSPTEDTEAFF. The chain combines TRBV18 with TRBJ1-1; TRBD1 is a possible D gene (5 bases). Per germline, CDR1 KGHSH and CDR2 LQKENI. V was pared by 3 bases and J by 3 bases, with 8 bases between. This CDR3 is built from 13 residues.

This chain joins TRBV28 and TRBJ2-2; 8 bases match TRBD1. The germline V gene has CDR1 MDHEN and CDR2 SYDVKM. Trimming at V came to 6 bases and at J to 6 bases, leaving 12 bases not matched to a gene. CDR3 size: 16 residues. The CDR3 DNA reads TGTGCCAGCAGCCCCGGACAGGGTTTAAGGGCCGGGGAGCTGTTTTTT. Its protein is CASSPGQGLRAGELFF.

This sequence joins TRBV4-3 and TRBJ2-3; D unresolved. Trimming took off 0 bases at V and 5 bases at J, with 6 bases between the two ends. Germline CDR1 reads LGHNA; CDR2 reads YSLEER. The CDR3 loop spans 13 amino acids. The CDR3 sequence is CASSQERGDTQYF. The CDR3 nucleotides read TGCGCCAGCAGCCAAGAACGCGGAGATACGCAGTATTTT.